The sequence of this T cell receptor beta chain was determined in a study of OX40 agonist ivuxolimab in advanced cancers. Profiled with immunoSEQ multiplex PCR; TCRdb holds only in-frame clones, not every one. The data show around 65,000 clones, with about 80% seen just once and under 3% held by the top ten. This CDR3 has 16 residues. Germline V gives CDR1 LNHDA, CDR2 SQIVND (reference sequence). V was trimmed by 5 bases and J by 0 bases, leaving 13 bases between them. Blood specimens came from baseline, cycle 4 day 1, and cycle 7 day 1. The sequence came from an adult with an advanced solid tumor such as melanoma, head and neck, liver or kidney cancer. V is TRBV19 and J is TRBJ2-2; D is possibly TRBD1 or TRBD2 (5 bases each). The sequencing here drew on CD4+ or CD8+ T cells sorted from blood, taken in a trial of the OX40 agonist ivuxolimab. CDR3 in amino acids: CASSLRRGANTGELFF. In DNA form, the CDR3 reads TGTGCCAGTAGTCTTAGACGGGGCGCGAACACCGGGGAGCTGTTTTTT.